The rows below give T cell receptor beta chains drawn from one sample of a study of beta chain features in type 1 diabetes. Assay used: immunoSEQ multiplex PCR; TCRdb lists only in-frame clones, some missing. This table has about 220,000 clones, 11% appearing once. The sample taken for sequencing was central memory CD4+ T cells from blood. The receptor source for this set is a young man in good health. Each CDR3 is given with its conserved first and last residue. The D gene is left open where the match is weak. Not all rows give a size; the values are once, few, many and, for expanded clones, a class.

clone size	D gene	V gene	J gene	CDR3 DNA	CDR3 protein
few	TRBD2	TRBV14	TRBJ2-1	TGTGCCAGCAGCATAGGACTAGCGATGTCCTACAATGAGCAGTTCTTC	CASSIGLAMSYNEQFF
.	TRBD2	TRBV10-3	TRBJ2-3	TGTGCCATCAGCCCTATGGTGGGTAGCGGGATCGCAGATACGCAGTATTTT	CAISPMVGSGIADTQYF
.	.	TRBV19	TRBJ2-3	TGTGCCAGTAGTCCCCGAGGGGGGGCCGCAGATACGCAGTATTTT	CASSPRGGAADTQYF
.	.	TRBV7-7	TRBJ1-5	TGTGCTAGCAGCGAAGACACGGATCAGCCCCAGCATTTT	CASSEDTDQPQHF
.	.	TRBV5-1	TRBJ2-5	TGCGCCAGCAGCTTAACTTCCCGGAGTGAGACCCAGTACTTC	CASSLTSRSETQYF
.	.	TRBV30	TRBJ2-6	TGTGCCTGGACTGTAGGGGGCTCTGGGGCCAACGTCCTGACTTTC	CAWTVGGSGANVLTF
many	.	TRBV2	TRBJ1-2	TGTGCCAGCAGTGAACGGGCAGGGCCCTATGGCTACACCTTC	CASSERAGPYGYTF
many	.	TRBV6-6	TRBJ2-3	TGTGCCAGCGGTCGGGAGAGGATAACGGATACGCAGTATTTT	CASGRERITDTQYF
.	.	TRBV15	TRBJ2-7	TGTGCCACCAGCAGCGGGTCATATTACGAGCAGTACTTC	CATSSGSYYEQYF
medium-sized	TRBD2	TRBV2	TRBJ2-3	TGTGCCAGCAGTTCCGGGACTAGCGGGAGGACCACAGATACGCAGTATTTT	CASSSGTSGRTTDTQYF
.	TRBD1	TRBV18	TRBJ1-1	TGTGCCAGCTCACCGCAGGGGGGGAATGAAGCTTTCTTT	CASSPQGGNEAFF